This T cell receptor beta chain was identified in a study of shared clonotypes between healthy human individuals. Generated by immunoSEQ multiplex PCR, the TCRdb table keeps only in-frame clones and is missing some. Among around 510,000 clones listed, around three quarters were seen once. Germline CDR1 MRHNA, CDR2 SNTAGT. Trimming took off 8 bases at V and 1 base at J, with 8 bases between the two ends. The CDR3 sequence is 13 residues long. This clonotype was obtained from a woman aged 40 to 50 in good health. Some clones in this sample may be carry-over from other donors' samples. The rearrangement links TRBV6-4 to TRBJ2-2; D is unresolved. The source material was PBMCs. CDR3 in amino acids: CASGEQNTGELFF. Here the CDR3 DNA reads TGTGCCAGCGGCGAGCAGAACACCGGGGAGCTGTTTTTT.